Below are 6 T cell receptor beta chains sequenced from a single sample in a study of immune characterization of retroperitoneal liposarcoma. TCRdb processed the PCR reads anew with MiXCR; each CDR3 protein has one entry. The sample includes roughly 4,600 distinct CDR3 sequences, roughly 35% of them seen just once. The sample comprised tumor tissue. These receptors all come from a male donor with retroperitoneal liposarcoma.

This clonotype is termed medium-sized (0.01 to 0.1%). The rearrangement uses TRBV27 and TRBJ2-1; 7 bases line up with TRBD2. Trimming cost V 7 bases and J 12 bases; bases outside gene matches: 15. The CDR3 runs 14 residues. From germline, CDR1 is MNHEY and CDR2 SMNVEV (reference sequence). The CDR3: CASIPSSGAKAQFF. Here the CDR3 DNA reads TGTGCCAGCATACCCTCCAGCGGGGCCAAGGCGCAGTTCTTC.

This rearrangement joins TRBV4-2 to TRBJ2-2, with TRBD2 identical over 7 bases. Germline assignment: CDR1 LGHNA and CDR2 YNFKEQ. V lost 3 bases, J lost 9 bases, and 4 bases stayed unmatched. The CDR3 contains 13 residues. This CDR3 is CASSHGEGRELFF. CDR3 in DNA: TGTGCCAGCAGCCATGGGGAGGGACGGGAGCTGTTTTTT.

This clonotype was detected ten times or more. The chain uses TRBV4-1 and TRBJ2-2, with TRBD1 identical over 7 bases. The germline gives CDR1 MGHRA, CDR2 YSYEKL. V shed 6 bases, J shed 5 bases, and the junction held 9 bases outside the gene matches. This CDR3 comprises 15 residues. Written as DNA, the CDR3 is TGCGCCAGCAGAAAAGAGGGGGCAGGGACCGGGGAGCTGTTTTTT. This gives the protein CASRKEGAGTGELFF.

The chain joins TRBV6-1 to TRBJ2-1, with 7 bases aligning to TRBD1. Gene TRBJ2-7 matches the end of the DNA better, so the J call may be wrong. Germline-derived CDR1 and CDR2 are MNHNS and SASEGT. The CDR3 has 15 residues. CDR3 residues: CASSERDSENYEQYF. As DNA, the CDR3 is TGTGCCAGCAGTGAACGGGACAGTGAAAACTACGAGCAGTACTTC.

This clonotype showed up many times. This chain joins TRBV6-1 and TRBJ1-4; no clear D gene. Germline values: CDR1 MNHNS, CDR2 SASEGT. The CDR3 is 16 amino acids. The V gene lost 6 bases and the J gene lost 0 bases, with 14 bases spanning the gap. For the CDR3, the DNA is TGTGCCAGCAGCCCGACCGCCAGTACAACTAATGAAAAACTGTTTTTT. Its translation is CASSPTASTTNEKLFF.

The table lists this clonotype with a few counts. The chain has TRBV6-6 and TRBJ2-3; D is possibly TRBD1 or TRBD2 (5 bases each). CDR1 is MNHNY, CDR2 SVGAGI, per germline (reference sequence). The CDR3 has 14 residues. Trimming cost V 7 bases and J 0 bases, with 11 bases left between them. CDR3: CASTYGGSTDTQYF. The CDR3 nucleotides are TGTGCCAGCACCTATGGGGGTAGCACAGATACGCAGTATTTT.